In this sample, the clone carrying this T cell receptor (beta chain) turned up a few times. This entry belongs to a study of T-cell reconstitution after alpha-beta-depleted transplantation in children. V lost 5 bases and J lost 4, with 7 bases in between. The CDR3 loop spans 12 amino acids. Germline V gives CDR1 ENHRY, CDR2 SYGVKD. For TCRbeta, the library was prepared with unique molecular identifiers. TCRdb passed the PCR reads through MiXCR, listing each CDR3 protein once. Of about 610,000 distinct CDR3 sequences listed, roughly a tenth are singletons. Sequences were derived from PBMCs from the stem cell graft donor, sampled from the stem cell graft. V and J are TRBV10-3 and TRBJ2-3, with D possibly matching TRBD2 (6 bases). The sequence derives from a human donor who donated a stem cell graft to a child with acute myeloid leukemia. As DNA, the CDR3 is TGTGCCATCAGTAGGGAGGCAGATACGCAGTATTTT. It encodes CAISREADTQYF.